The 8 T cell receptor beta chains listed next were all sequenced from one sample in a study of T cell repertoires in cytomegalovirus infection. TCRdb processed the reads anew with MiXCR; each CDR3 protein has one entry. There are nearly 550,000 distinct CDR3 sequences in the sample; approximately 17% occur only once, and 24% lies in the top ten. The sequencing sample was made of CD8+ T cells from PBMCs. The origin of the receptors is a human donor in good health (CMV status not recorded). Some clones in this sample may be carry-over from other donors' samples.

This clonotype has at least ten counts. The genes are TRBV7-6 and TRBJ2-7; 8 bases are shared with TRBD1. The germline V gene has CDR1 SGHVS and CDR2 FNYEAQ. V lost 2 bases to trimming and J lost 0 bases; unmatched junction nucleotides: 6. The CDR3 runs to 16 residues. The chain's CDR3 is CASSLRVGQVSYEQYF. Here the CDR3 DNA reads TGTGCCAGCAGCTTACGTGTGGGACAGGTCTCCTACGAGCAGTACTTC.

The chain couples TRBV13 to TRBJ2-1, with TRBD1 as a possible D gene (6 bases). Germline-derived CDR1 and CDR2 are PRHDT and FYEKMQ (reference sequence). Trimming stripped 0 bases from V and 5 bases from J, with 23 bases between. This CDR3 spans 19 amino acids. The CDR3 DNA reads TGTGCCAGCAGCTTAGGCCTAAGGGGGAGCGTCGGGCATAACAATGAGCAGTTCTTC. As protein: CASSLGLRGSVGHNNEQFF.

This clonotype was seen repeatedly, ten times or more. The V call is TRBV7-6, the J call TRBJ1-1, with 7 nucleotides matching TRBD1. Trimming removed 5 bases from V and 5 bases from J; junction bases left unmatched: 5. This CDR3 has 13 amino acids. Germline CDR1 is SGHVS and CDR2 is FNYEAQ. CDR3 in DNA: TGTGCCAGCAGCCCAGGACAGGCGACTGAAGCTTTCTTT. Encoded protein: CASSPGQATEAFF. Looking up the rest from reference TRBV7-6 and TRBJ1-1 gives the full variable domain: GAGVSQSPRYKVTKRGQDVALRCDPISGHVSLYWYRQALGQGPEFLTYFNYEAQQDKSGLPNDRFSAERPEGSISTLTIQRTEQRDSAMYRCASSPGQATEAFFGQGTRLTVV.

In its sample, this clonotype was seen many times. The chain employs TRBV2 and TRBJ2-7; D is undetermined. Trimming left V 1 base short and J 7 bases short, with 11 bases between. Germline-derived CDR1 and CDR2 are SNHLY and FYNNEI. The CDR3 runs 13 residues. The CDR3 DNA reads as TGTGCCAGCAGTGAAGGCCCCCAATCGGAGCAGTACTTC. The encoded protein is CASSEGPQSEQYF. The full variable domain, its missing parts supplied by reference TRBV2 and TRBJ2-7, is EPEVTQTPSHQVTQMGQEVILRCVPISNHLYFYWYRQILGQKVEFLVSFYNNEISEKSEIFDDQFSVERPDGSNFTLKIRSTKLEDSAMYFCASSEGPQSEQYFGPGTRLTVT.

The chain employs TRBV19 and TRBJ1-1; D not resolved. Germline V CDR1 and CDR2: LNHDA, SQIVND (reference sequence). The CDR3 is 15 amino acids. The V end lost 7 bases, the J end lost 0 bases, and 15 bases lay between the germline ends. This CDR3 is CASTLAGRMNTEAFF. For the CDR3, the DNA is TGTGCCAGTACCTTAGCCGGGCGGATGAACACTGAAGCTTTCTTT.

In regard to this clonotype: The junction departs from the called germline gene at one end, perhaps through a read error. The chain couples TRBV7-3 to TRBJ2-1, with D possibly called TRBD1 or TRBD2 (6 bases each). The length of the CDR3 is 17 residues. Germline CDR1 is SGHTA and CDR2 is FQGTGA. The DNA for the CDR3 is TGTGCCAGCAGCTCCTTGGTCTCGGGGGCGTCCTACAATGAGCAGTTATTC. It is translated as CASSSLVSGASYNEQLF.

This clonotype was seen only a few times. This could be a read error, since a much larger clone is one nucleotide away. This chain joins TRBV7-9 and TRBJ2-2, with D unclear. This CDR3 spans 15 amino acids. The ends were cut back, 7 bases at V and 4 bases at J, with 16 bases in the middle. CDR1 is SEHNR, CDR2 FQNEAQ, per germline (reference sequence). CDR3 in DNA: TGTGCCAGCACCCCGTCGTGTCCTATCACCGGGGAGCTGTTTTTT. Its protein product is CASTPSCPITGELFF.

This clonotype was seen more than once but under ten times. The genes are TRBV27 and TRBJ1-5; no clear D. CDR3 length: 14 residues. The germline CDR1 and CDR2 sequences are MNHEY and SMNVEV (reference sequence). V was cut by 5 bases and J by 3 bases, with 11 bases left in between. The CDR3 reads CASSMRVFNQPQHF. CDR3 nucleotide sequence: TGTGCCAGCAGTATGAGGGTGTTCAATCAGCCCCAGCATTTT.